The 30 T cell receptor beta chains presented below share a single source sample, sequenced in a study of cytomegalovirus exposure and HLA in healthy donors. It was with 60 Vbeta and 13 Jbeta primers that the PCR ran. Method: immunoSEQ multiplex PCR; TCRdb's copy keeps in-frame clones and lacks some. This sample has around 180,000 clones; around 82% occur once, and the top ten carry roughly 2.3%. The sample comprised PBMCs. These receptors were collected from a man aged 55 to 70 in good health and CMV-seronegative.

The V gene is TRBV5-6, the J gene TRBJ1-2; D ambiguous. V dropped 0 bases and J dropped 7 bases, with 7 bases sitting between them. The CDR3 covers 12 residues. The germline V gene has CDR1 SGHDT and CDR2 YYEEEE. CDR3 DNA: TGTGCCAGCAGCTTGGATACAATTGGCTACACCTTC. Translating gives CASSLDTIGYTF.

This rearrangement joins TRBV10-3 to TRBJ1-5, with D tentatively TRBD1 (6 bases). This CDR3 is 15 amino acids long. Germline loops: CDR1 ENHRY, CDR2 SYGVKD. Between the trimmed V and J ends, which lost 4 bases and 7 bases, there was a span of 17 bases. CDR3 DNA sequence: TGTGCCATCAGTGCCAGACAGGTCGGTGAGCAGCCCCAGCATTTT. As protein: CAISARQVGEQPQHF.

The V gene is TRBV2, the J gene TRBJ1-1, with 7 bases fitting TRBD1. V gave up 6 bases and J gave up 0 bases; unmatched junction bases: 4. In germline, CDR1 is SNHLY, CDR2 FYNNEI. The CDR3 is 14 amino acids. CDR3: CASRQGNVNTEAFF. In nucleotides, the CDR3 is TGTGCCAGCAGACAGGGGAATGTGAACACTGAAGCTTTCTTT.

The chain combines TRBV6-1 with TRBJ2-1; 12 bases agree with TRBD2. Germline CDR1 and CDR2: MNHNS and SASEGT. The CDR3 has 18 residues. Germline trimming cut 3 bases from V and 5 bases from J; bases unmatched to any gene: 11. The CDR3 sequence: CASSDSGRLAGGDNEQFF. The CDR3 DNA reads TGTGCCAGCAGTGATTCGGGTCGGCTAGCGGGGGGGGACAATGAGCAGTTCTTC.

This sequence joins TRBV28 and TRBJ1-3; TRBD1 matches 9 bases. The V gene end was trimmed by 5 bases and the J gene end by 5 bases; junction bases not matched to a gene: 7. The V gene's germline CDR1 is MDHEN and CDR2 SYDVKM. This CDR3 is 15 amino acids long. The CDR3 nucleotides read TGTGCCAGCAGTGGGACAGGGACCTATAGAAACACCATATATTTT. Amino acids: CASSGTGTYRNTIYF.

This chain joins TRBV6-5 and TRBJ2-3; no clear D. The CDR3 consists of 14 residues. Germline values: CDR1 MNHEY, CDR2 SVGAGI. The ends were cut back, 2 bases at V and 4 bases at J, with 10 bases in the middle. In DNA form, the CDR3 reads TGTGCCAGCAGTTACGCGGAGATGGCAGATACGCAGTATTTT. It is translated as CASSYAEMADTQYF.

This sequence joins TRBV9 and TRBJ2-5; no firm D call. CDR3 length: 14 residues. From germline, CDR1 is SGDLS and CDR2 YYNGEE. The V and J ends lost 0 bases and 5 bases respectively, with 11 bases between them. The CDR3 DNA reads as TGTGCCAGCAGCGTAGGAACTTCTTCGGAGACCCAGTACTTC. Its translation: CASSVGTSSETQYF.

This sequence joins TRBV5-4 and TRBJ2-7; 7 nucleotides match TRBD2. With V trimmed by 4 bases and J by 2 bases, 9 bases remained unmatched. In germline, CDR1 is SGHNT, CDR2 YYREEE (reference sequence). This CDR3 has 15 amino acids. CDR3 DNA: TGTGCCAGCAGCCCAGAGGGAGGGGTCGCCTACGAGCAGTACTTC. This codes for CASSPEGGVAYEQYF.

J is TRBJ2-7 and V is TRBV18, with TRBD1 identical over 11 bases. Germline V lookup: CDR1 KGHSH, CDR2 LQKENI. The V and J ends lost 6 bases and 3 bases, in that order; junction bases with no gene match: 7. The CDR3 has 15 residues. CDR3: CASSRDRGEHYEQYF. CDR3 coding DNA: TGTGCCAGCTCGAGGGACAGGGGGGAACACTACGAGCAGTACTTC.

The chain carries TRBV5-5 and TRBJ1-5; D uncertain. Germline CDR1 and CDR2: SGHKS and YYEKEE (reference sequence). The germline V and J ends were trimmed by 3 bases and 1 base, with 5 bases remaining between them. The CDR3 length is 13 residues. The CDR3 nucleotides are TGTGCCAGCAGCTCCTACAGCAATCAGCCCCAGCATTTT. This translates into CASSSYSNQPQHF.

The CDR3 coding sequence is TGCAGCGTTGATTGGCGGCTCACAGATACGCAGTATTTT. Translated: CSVDWRLTDTQYF. The chain has TRBV29-1 and TRBJ2-3; D not certain. Germline lookup yields CDR1 SQVTM and CDR2 ANQGSEA. The ends were cut back, 3 bases at V and 2 bases at J, with 9 bases in the middle. The CDR3 totals 13 residues.

V and J are TRBV9 and TRBJ2-7; 10 bases align to TRBD1. Germline V gene sequence: CDR1 SGDLS, CDR2 YYNGEE. There are 15 residues in the CDR3. V lost 3 bases to trimming and J lost 5 bases; unmatched junction nucleotides: 8. CDR3 DNA: TGTGCCAGCAGCGAACGTGGGGACAGGGGCAACGAGCAGTACTTC. Translation: CASSERGDRGNEQYF.

The chain is built from TRBV10-1 and TRBJ2-3; perhaps TRBD2 as D (6 bases). V dropped 6 bases and J dropped 5 bases, with 9 bases sitting between them. The CDR3 has 12 residues. The germline V gene encodes CDR1 WNHNN and CDR2 SYGVQD (reference sequence). The CDR3 sequence: CASRTSLDTQYF. The CDR3 coding sequence is TGCGCCAGCAGGACTAGTTTAGATACGCAGTATTTT.

J is TRBJ1-1 and V is TRBV27; TRBD1 agrees at 8 bases. Trimming at V came to 4 bases and at J to 2 bases, leaving 9 bases not matched to a gene. The CDR3 is 16 residues long. Germline loops: CDR1 MNHEY, CDR2 SMNVEV (reference sequence). The CDR3 protein is CASSSRPTGGNTEAFF. Here the CDR3 DNA reads TGTGCCAGCAGTTCGAGGCCCACAGGGGGTAACACTGAAGCTTTCTTT.

This sequence joins TRBV5-1 and TRBJ2-2; no definite D call. This CDR3 has 15 amino acids. V lost 1 base to trimming and J lost 1 base, with 8 bases between them. Per germline, CDR1 SGHRS and CDR2 YFSETQ. The CDR3 nucleotides read TGCGCCAGCAGCTTGTTAGTGAAGAACACCGGGGAGCTGTTTTTT. As protein: CASSLLVKNTGELFF.

The chain's CDR3 is CASSPRARNYTF. DNA for the CDR3: TGCGCCAGCAGCCCCAGGGCCAGGAACTACACCTTC. J is TRBJ1-2 and V is TRBV4-1; a possible D gene is TRBD1 (5 bases). The V gene's germline CDR1 is MGHRA and CDR2 YSYEKL. Trimming stripped 4 bases from V and 10 bases from J, with 13 bases between. The CDR3 extends over 12 amino acids.

This chain uses TRBV28 with TRBJ1-1; 8 bases match TRBD1. The length of the CDR3 is 13 residues. The ends lost 6 bases at V and 4 bases at J; junction bases unmatched: 4. Germline V gene lookup returns CDR1 MDHEN and CDR2 SYDVKM. CDR3 loop: CASRSGGGTEAFF. CDR3 in DNA: TGTGCCAGCAGGTCAGGGGGCGGCACTGAAGCTTTCTTT.

The chain carries TRBV7-2 and TRBJ2-3; 10 bases fit TRBD2. V was clipped by 4 bases and J by 1 base; unmatched bases: 5. CDR3 size: 16 residues. CDR1 SGHTA and CDR2 FQGNSA come from the germline V gene. CDR3 bases: TGTGCCAGCAGCTCGAACCTAGCGGGAGGCACAGATACGCAGTATTTT. It codes for CASSSNLAGGTDTQYF.

The V and J genes are TRBV29-1 and TRBJ2-1; 7 nucleotides match TRBD2. Germline CDR1 and CDR2: SQVTM and ANQGSEA. CDR3 length: 12 amino acids. V lost 0 bases, J lost 12 bases, and 5 bases stayed unmatched. The CDR3, as DNA: TGCAGCGTTGAAGATCTGGCGGGAGTGCAGTTCTTC. Translating gives CSVEDLAGVQFF.

The V and J genes are TRBV29-1 and TRBJ1-2, with 11 positions matching TRBD1. Germline V lookup: CDR1 SQVTM, CDR2 ANQGSEA. The CDR3 length is 12 residues. With 8 bases clipped from V and 8 bases from J, the junction kept 7 bases outside the gene matches. Here the CDR3 reads CSIRTGGEGYTF. The CDR3, as DNA: TGCAGCATCCGGACAGGGGGCGAGGGCTACACCTTC.

The chain recombines TRBV12-5 with TRBJ2-2, with TRBD1 as a possible D gene (6 bases). Trimming cost V 5 bases and J 0 bases, with 19 bases left between them. The length of the CDR3 is 18 residues. Germline CDR1 LGHNT, CDR2 FRNRAP. The CDR3 DNA reads TGTGCTAGTGGTCCACCGGGACATAGAAGAGCGAACACCGGGGAGCTGTTTTTT. This translates into CASGPPGHRRANTGELFF.

A note on this clone: Other nucleotide sequences from this sample produce the same CDR3. V is TRBV4-1 and J is TRBJ1-2, with 7 bases lining up with TRBD1. Germline trimming cut 0 bases from V and 3 bases from J; bases unmatched to any gene: 4. Per the germline V gene, CDR1 is MGHRA and CDR2 is YSYEKL. The length of the CDR3 is 15 residues. DNA of the CDR3: TGCGCCAGCAGCCAAGATCCTGGGACAGACTATGGCTACACCTTC. It yields the protein CASSQDPGTDYGYTF.

Note on this clone: One end of the junction varies from germline; a read error may be responsible. The chain has TRBV2 and TRBJ2-3; a possible D gene is TRBD1 (6 bases). The CDR3 consists of 12 residues. CDR1 and CDR2 (germline): SNHLY, FYNNEI. The CDR3, as DNA: TGTGCCAGCAGTGTCGCTAGACACAGGGTTATCTTT. Amino acid sequence: CASSVARHRVIF.

This clone was counted between two and nine times. As DNA, the CDR3 is TGCGCCAGCACCTCTGCGGGGGGGCGGACAGATACGCAGTATTTT. Translating gives CASTSAGGRTDTQYF. The chain recombines TRBV5-1 with TRBJ2-3; 9 positions agree with TRBD2. V trimming: 6 bases; J trimming: 3 bases; junction bases outside the gene matches: 8. Germline V gene lookup returns CDR1 SGHRS and CDR2 YFSETQ. The CDR3 runs 15 residues.

Worth noting for this clone: Other DNA sequences within the sample encode an identical CDR3. This chain connects TRBV5-1 to TRBJ2-7; possibly TRBD1 for D (6 bases). Germline V gene lookup returns CDR1 SGHRS and CDR2 YFSETQ. The V and J ends lost 0 bases and 3 bases respectively, with 10 bases between them. The CDR3 spans 14 residues. CDR3 sequence (DNA): TGCGCCAGCAGCTTGGGACAGGCTTTCTACGAGCAGTACTTC. It is translated as CASSLGQAFYEQYF.

The chain links TRBV27 to TRBJ1-5; possible D gene TRBD1, 5 bases. The CDR3 length is 14 residues. Per germline, CDR1 MNHEY and CDR2 SMNVEV (reference sequence). The ends were cut back, 8 bases at V and 4 bases at J, with 15 bases in the middle. The CDR3 DNA follows: TGTGCCAGCTCCGGGTGGGGGGGAAATCAGCCCCAGCATTTT. Translated, it gives CASSGWGGNQPQHF.

This clone occurred a few times. The chain is built from TRBV5-1 and TRBJ1-1, with 7 bases matching TRBD1. Germline V lookup: CDR1 SGHRS, CDR2 YFSETQ. V lost 5 bases, J lost 8 bases, and 9 bases stayed unmatched. CDR3 size: 13 residues. The CDR3, as DNA: TGCGCCAGCAGGATGACAGGGCCGTCGGAAGCTTTCTTT. Its protein product is CASRMTGPSEAFF.

This clone has just one count. The genes are TRBV7-9 and TRBJ2-7, with D unresolved. V gave up 2 bases and J gave up 12 bases, with 14 bases separating them. This CDR3 contains 12 residues. From germline, CDR1 is SEHNR and CDR2 FQNEAQ (reference sequence). CDR3 amino acids: CASSLSEVPLYF. The CDR3 DNA reads as TGTGCCAGCAGCTTATCAGAGGTCCCCCTGTACTTC.

This chain connects TRBV28 to TRBJ1-1; D gene ambiguous. V gave up 2 bases and J gave up 1 base, with 8 bases separating them. The germline V gene encodes CDR1 MDHEN and CDR2 SYDVKM. The CDR3 consists of 14 residues. The CDR3 loop is CASSLQAPNTEAFF. CDR3 nucleotides: TGTGCCAGCAGTTTACAGGCCCCGAACACTGAAGCTTTCTTT.

This clone was detected only a few times. The rearrangement uses TRBV9 and TRBJ2-7; D might be TRBD2 (5 bases). CDR3 size: 14 residues. The germline gives CDR1 SGDLS, CDR2 YYNGEE. With 0 bases removed from V and 2 bases from J, the gap between germline ends came to 9 bases. CDR3 DNA sequence: TGTGCCAGCAGCGTAGCCAGCGGCCCCTACGAGCAGTACTTC. Translated: CASSVASGPYEQYF.